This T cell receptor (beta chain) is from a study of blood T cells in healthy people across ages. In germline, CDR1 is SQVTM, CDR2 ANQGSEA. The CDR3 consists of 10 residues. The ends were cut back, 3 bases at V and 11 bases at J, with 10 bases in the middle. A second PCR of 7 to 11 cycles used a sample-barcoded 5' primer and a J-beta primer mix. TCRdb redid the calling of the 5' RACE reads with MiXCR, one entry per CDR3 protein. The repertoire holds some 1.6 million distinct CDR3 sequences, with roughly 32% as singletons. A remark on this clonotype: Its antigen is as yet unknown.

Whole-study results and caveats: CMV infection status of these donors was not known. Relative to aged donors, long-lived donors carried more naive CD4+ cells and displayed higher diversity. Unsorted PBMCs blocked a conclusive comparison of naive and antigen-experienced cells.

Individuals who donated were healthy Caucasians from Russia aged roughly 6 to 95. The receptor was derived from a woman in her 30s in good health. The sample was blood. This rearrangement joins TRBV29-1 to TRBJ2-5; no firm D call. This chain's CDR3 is CSVETNEQYF. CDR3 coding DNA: TGCAGCGTTGAGACCAATGAGCAGTACTTC.